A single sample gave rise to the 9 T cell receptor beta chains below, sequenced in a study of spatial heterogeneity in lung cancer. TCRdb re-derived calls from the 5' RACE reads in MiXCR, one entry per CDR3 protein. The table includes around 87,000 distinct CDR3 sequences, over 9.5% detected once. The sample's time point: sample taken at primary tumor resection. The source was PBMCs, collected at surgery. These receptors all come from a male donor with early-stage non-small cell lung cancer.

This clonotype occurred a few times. CDR3 DNA sequence: TGTGCCAGCACCTCCCTAGGGGTCGGCGAGCAGTACTTC. It specifies CASTSLGVGEQYF. V usage is TRBV6-2 or TRBV6-3 and J usage is TRBJ2-7, with D possibly TRBD1 on 5 matching bases. V gave up 7 bases and J gave up 6 bases, with 16 bases separating them. The V gene's germline CDR1 is MNHEY and CDR2 SVGEGT. The CDR3 loop spans 13 amino acids.

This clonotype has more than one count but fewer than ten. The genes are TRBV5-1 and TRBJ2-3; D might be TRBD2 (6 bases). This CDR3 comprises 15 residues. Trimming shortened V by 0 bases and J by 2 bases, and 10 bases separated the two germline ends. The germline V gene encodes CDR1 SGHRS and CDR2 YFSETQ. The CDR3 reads CASSLGGIVTDTQYF. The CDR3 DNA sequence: TGCGCCAGCAGCTTGGGCGGGATCGTCACAGATACGCAGTATTTT.

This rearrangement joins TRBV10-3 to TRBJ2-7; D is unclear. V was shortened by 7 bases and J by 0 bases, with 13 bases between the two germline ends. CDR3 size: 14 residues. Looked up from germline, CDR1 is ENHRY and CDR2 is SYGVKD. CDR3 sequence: CAIKARTDSYEQYF. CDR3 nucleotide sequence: TGTGCCATCAAAGCCCGGACGGACTCCTACGAGCAGTACTTC.

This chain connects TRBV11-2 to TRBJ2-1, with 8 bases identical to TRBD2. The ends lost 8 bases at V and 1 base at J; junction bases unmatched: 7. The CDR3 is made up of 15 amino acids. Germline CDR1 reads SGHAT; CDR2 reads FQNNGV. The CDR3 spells CASSLAGHSYNEQFF. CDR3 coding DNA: TGTGCCAGCTCCTTAGCGGGACATTCCTACAATGAGCAGTTCTTC. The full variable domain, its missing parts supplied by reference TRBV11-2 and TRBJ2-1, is EAGVAQSPRYKIIEKRQSVAFWCNPISGHATLYWYQQILGQGPKLLIQFQNNGVVDDSQLPKDRFSAERLKGVDSTLKIQPAKLEDSAVYLCASSLAGHSYNEQFFGPGTRLTVL.

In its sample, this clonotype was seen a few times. CDR3 sequence (DNA): TGTGCCAGCAGTTACCCGATCGGGACTAGCGGGGACCCTTACGAGCAGTACTTC. This codes for CASSYPIGTSGDPYEQYF. The V gene is TRBV6-2 or TRBV6-3, the J gene TRBJ2-7, with TRBD2 matching 13 bases. J lost 4 bases, V lost 2 bases, and 11 bases had no gene match. The CDR3 is made up of 18 amino acids. Germline values: CDR1 MNHEY, CDR2 SVGEGT.

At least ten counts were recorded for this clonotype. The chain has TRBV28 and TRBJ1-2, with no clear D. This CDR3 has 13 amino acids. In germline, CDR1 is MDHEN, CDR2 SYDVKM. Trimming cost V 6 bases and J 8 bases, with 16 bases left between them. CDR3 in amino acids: CASSRRKGDGYTF. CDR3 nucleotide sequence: TGTGCCAGCAGCCGCAGAAAGGGCGACGGCTACACCTTC.

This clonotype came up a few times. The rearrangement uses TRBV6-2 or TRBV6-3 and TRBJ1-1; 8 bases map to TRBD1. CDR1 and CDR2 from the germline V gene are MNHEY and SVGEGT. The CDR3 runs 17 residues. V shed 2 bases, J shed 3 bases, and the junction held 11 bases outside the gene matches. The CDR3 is CASSYPASGGWDTEAFF. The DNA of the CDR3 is TGTGCCAGCAGTTACCCAGCGTCAGGGGGCTGGGACACTGAAGCTTTCTTT.

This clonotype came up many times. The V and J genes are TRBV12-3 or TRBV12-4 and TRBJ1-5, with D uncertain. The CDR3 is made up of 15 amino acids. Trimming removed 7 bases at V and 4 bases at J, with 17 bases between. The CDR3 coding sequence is TGTGCCAGCACCTCGTCGGAGGCACCAAATCAGCCCCAGCATTTT. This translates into CASTSSEAPNQPQHF.

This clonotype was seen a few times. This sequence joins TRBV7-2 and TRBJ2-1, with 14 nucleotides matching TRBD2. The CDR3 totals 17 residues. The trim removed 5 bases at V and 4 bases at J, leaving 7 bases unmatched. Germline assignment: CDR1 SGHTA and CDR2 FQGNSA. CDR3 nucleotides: TGTGCCAGCAGCAAGACTAGCGGGAGGGGTACGTACAATGAGCAGTTCTTC. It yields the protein CASSKTSGRGTYNEQFF. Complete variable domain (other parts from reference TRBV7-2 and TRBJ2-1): GAGVSQSPSNKVTEKGKDVELRCDPISGHTALYWYRQSLGQGLEFLIYFQGNSAPDKSGLPSDRFSAERTGGSVSTLTIQRTQQEDSAVYLCASSKTSGRGTYNEQFFGPGTRLTVL.